One sample yielded the 19 T cell receptor beta chains listed below, sequenced in a study of immune heterogeneity within non-small cell lung tumors. Bulk tumor genomic DNA served as template, at around 580 ng per sample. Spaced far apart, several biopsies were taken from each primary tumor during surgery. Patients went through curative surgery, and their non-small cell lung cancer was untreated and newly diagnosed. It was a multiplex PCR that amplified TCR beta CDR3, with 32 V and 13 J primers. In TCRdb, the multiplex PCR reads were re-called with MiXCR into one record per CDR3 protein. The sample yields about 11,000 distinct CDR3 sequences, around 21% seen once. Sequencing used lung tumor tissue. Every receptor here comes from a man aged 55 to 70 with non-small cell lung cancer.

On this clonotype itself: Possible read error: a much larger clone is one base away. In nucleotides, the CDR3 is TGTGACAGCTCCTCTCAGGGGACTGGAAACACCATATATTTT. Its protein product is CDSSSQGTGNTIYF. The rearrangement uses TRBV28 and TRBJ1-3; possibly TRBD1 for D (6 bases). There are 14 residues in the CDR3. CDR1 is MDHEN, CDR2 SYDVKM, per germline.

A remark on this clonotype: A much larger clone lies a single base off, so this may be a read error. The chain uses TRBV14 and TRBJ1-6; D is ambiguous. The CDR3 sequence is 13 residues long. Germline-derived CDR1 and CDR2 are SGHDN and FVKESK. Trimming shortened V by 8 bases and J by 9 bases, and 14 bases separated the two germline ends. CDR3 protein: CASRAHGFSPLHF. Written as DNA, the CDR3 is TGTGCCAGCCGGGCTCACGGGTTTTCACCCCTCCACTTT. The full variable domain, its missing parts supplied by reference TRBV14 and TRBJ1-6, is EAGVTQFPSHSVIEKGQTVTLRCDPISGHDNLYWYRRVMGKEIKFLLHFVKESKQDESGMPNNRFLAERTGGTYSTLKVQPAELEDSGVYFCASRAHGFSPLHFGNGTRLTVT.

This clonotype is judged medium-sized (0.01 to 0.1%). The V gene is TRBV19, the J gene TRBJ1-2; 7 bases match TRBD1. The CDR3 sequence is 15 residues long. V trimming: 4 bases; J trimming: 3 bases; junction bases outside the gene matches: 8. Germline V gene lookup returns CDR1 LNHDA and CDR2 SQIVND (reference sequence). This CDR3 reads CASSRSNRGDYGYTF. The DNA for the CDR3 is TGTGCCAGTAGTAGGTCCAACAGGGGTGACTATGGCTACACCTTC.

The V gene is TRBV28, the J gene TRBJ2-1; D call uncertain. Germline V CDR1 and CDR2: MDHEN, SYDVKM. V was trimmed by 3 bases and J by 12 bases, leaving 15 bases between them. This CDR3 comprises 13 residues. The CDR3 protein is CASSLAWSPPQFF. DNA for the CDR3: TGTGCCAGCAGTTTGGCCTGGAGCCCCCCGCAGTTCTTC.

This clonotype was observed a handful of times. CDR3 sequence reads: CASIGSFLYEQYF. The DNA for the CDR3 is TGTGCCAGCATTGGGTCGTTTCTCTACGAGCAGTACTTC. The genes are TRBV2 and TRBJ2-7; D not certain. V lost 7 bases, J lost 3 bases, and 13 bases lay in between. CDR1 and CDR2 (germline): SNHLY, FYNNEI. There are 13 residues in the CDR3.

This clonotype appeared a few times. V and J are TRBV5-1 and TRBJ1-1, with D tentatively TRBD1 (5 bases). CDR1 SGHRS and CDR2 YFSETQ come from the germline V gene. Trimming cost V 3 bases and J 0 bases, with 12 bases left between them. This CDR3 is built from 15 residues. The CDR3 reads CASSSETGVNTEAFF. Written as DNA, the CDR3 is TGCGCCAGCAGCTCCGAAACAGGTGTGAACACTGAAGCTTTCTTT.

This clonotype was seen only a few times. The rearrangement joins TRBV7-6 to TRBJ2-1; no clear D. CDR1 is SGHVS, CDR2 FNYEAQ, per germline. The CDR3 covers 11 residues. Trimming shortened V by 1 base and J by 10 bases, and 5 bases separated the two germline ends. The CDR3 sequence is CASSLEREQFF. The CDR3 DNA sequence: TGTGCCAGCAGCTTAGAACGGGAGCAGTTCTTC.

This clonotype showed up just a few times. This chain connects TRBV20-1 to TRBJ2-4, with 9 nucleotides matching TRBD2. J was trimmed by 1 base and V by 6 bases; bases with no gene match: 7. The CDR3 runs to 15 residues. The V gene's germline CDR1 is DFQATT and CDR2 SNEGSKA (reference sequence). The DNA for the CDR3 is TGCAGTGCCCCCGGGACTAGCCGGGCCAAAAACATTCAGTACTTC. Translation gives CSAPGTSRAKNIQYF.

CDR3 DNA: TGTGCCAGCAGCCCTATGGGGTCCTTTGGGGATACGCAGTATTTT. It encodes CASSPMGSFGDTQYF. The gene calls are TRBV7-3 and TRBJ2-3; D not resolved. The CDR3 is made up of 15 amino acids. Germline CDR1 SGHTA, CDR2 FQGTGA. V dropped 5 bases and J dropped 6 bases, with 18 bases sitting between them.

This clonotype was counted between two and nine times. V usage is TRBV7-9 and J usage is TRBJ1-5; D ambiguous. The CDR3 loop spans 14 amino acids. The germline CDR1 and CDR2 sequences are SEHNR and FQNEAQ (reference sequence). Between the trimmed V and J ends, which lost 0 bases and 0 bases, there was a span of 3 bases. This CDR3 is CASSLAGSNQPQHF. The CDR3 region has the DNA TGTGCCAGCAGCTTAGCGGGTAGCAATCAGCCCCAGCATTTT. The full variable domain, its missing parts supplied by reference TRBV7-9 and TRBJ1-5, is DTGVSQNPRHKITKRGQNVTFRCDPISEHNRLYWYRQTLGQGPEFLTYFQNEAQLEKSRLLSDRFSAERPKGSFSTLEIQRTEQGDSAMYLCASSLAGSNQPQHFGDGTRLSIL.

This clonotype is classed as medium-sized (0.01 to 0.1%). The chain recombines TRBV3-1 with TRBJ1-6, with D maybe TRBD1 (6 bases). Germline V gene lookup returns CDR1 LGHDT and CDR2 YNNKEL (reference sequence). Trimming removed 6 bases at V and 10 bases at J, with 16 bases between. The CDR3 contains 14 residues. The chain's CDR3 is CASRPDSTHSPLHF. The CDR3 bases are TGTGCCAGCAGGCCGGACAGTACCCACTCACCCCTCCACTTT.

Worth noting for this clonotype: A much larger clone differs by one base, so this may be a read error. The V call is TRBV20-1, the J call TRBJ2-3; 8 bases are a match to TRBD2. The CDR3 sequence is 14 residues long. V was pared by 5 bases and J by 1 base, with 5 bases of the junction left unmatched. Germline CDR1 reads DFQATT; CDR2 reads SNEGSKA (reference sequence). The CDR3 DNA reads TGCAGTGCTCTCGTAGCGGGATGCACAGATACGCAGTATTTT. It specifies CSALVAGCTDTQYF.

The V call is TRBV4-2, the J call TRBJ1-4; no definite D call. The CDR3 extends over 16 amino acids. Germline loops: CDR1 LGHNA, CDR2 YNFKEQ. V was cut by 4 bases and J by 6 bases, with 18 bases left in between. In nucleotides, the CDR3 is TGTGCCAGCAGCCGGGCAGTGAGTGGGGAGGATGAAAAACTGTTTTTT. This gives the protein CASSRAVSGEDEKLFF.

With regard to this clonotype: A junction end diverges from the germline sequence, so it may reflect a read error. The chain links TRBV5-1 to TRBJ2-3; 8 positions match TRBD1. The J call is uncertain, as TRBJ2-7 better fits the DNA end. The CDR3 spans 15 residues. Per the germline V gene, CDR1 is SGHRS and CDR2 is YFSETQ. The CDR3 loop reads CASSGPGTGTNEQYF. The CDR3 coding sequence is TGTGCCAGCAGCGGACCGGGGACAGGCACTAACGAGCAGTACTTC.

The chain carries TRBV6-1 and TRBJ2-1; TRBD2 might be the D (5 bases). Germline V lookup: CDR1 MNHNS, CDR2 SASEGT. There are 15 residues in the CDR3. V lost 6 bases to trimming and J lost 7 bases, with 19 bases between them. In DNA form, the CDR3 reads TGTGCCAGCAGGAGGGCCAAAGTAATCTTTAATGAGCAGTTCTTC. This gives the protein CASRRAKVIFNEQFF.

The chain uses TRBV5-8 and TRBJ2-1; 7 nucleotides align to TRBD2. V dropped 0 bases and J dropped 9; count of bases not matched to a gene: 12. Germline CDR1 and CDR2: SGHTS and YDEGEE. The CDR3 totals 16 residues. As DNA, the CDR3 is TGTGCCAGCAGCTTGGAGGGACTAATATCGGCTACTGAGCAGTTCTTC. Encoded protein: CASSLEGLISATEQFF.

This clonotype is medium-sized (0.01 to 0.1%) by share. The rearrangement joins TRBV19 to TRBJ1-3; tentative D call: TRBD1 (6 bases). There are 15 residues in the CDR3. V lost 7 bases, J lost 2 bases, and 15 bases lay in between. Germline CDR1 and CDR2: LNHDA and SQIVND (reference sequence). CDR3 bases: TGTGCCAGTACTAACCAGGGGTACACTGGAAACACCATATATTTT. Its translation is CASTNQGYTGNTIYF.

This clonotype is classed as medium-sized. The rearrangement links TRBV2 to TRBJ2-7; D may correspond to TRBD1 or TRBD2 (7 bases each). Deletions cut 2 bases from V and 4 bases from J, with 12 bases between. CDR3 length: 14 amino acids. Germline loops: CDR1 SNHLY, CDR2 FYNNEI. The CDR3, as DNA: TGTGCCAGCAGTGAACAGGGGGGGCCTTACGAGCAGTACTTC. Amino acids: CASSEQGGPYEQYF.

Concerning this clonotype: A much larger clone lies one base from this, so it may be a read error. V and J are TRBV20-1 and TRBJ2-3; no reliable D call. The last part of the DNA fits TRBJ2-1 better; the J call may be wrong. CDR1 DFQATT and CDR2 SNEGSKA come from the germline V gene (reference sequence). CDR3 length: 14 amino acids. CDR3 region: CSASTGGEPGEQFF. The CDR3 nucleotides read TGCAGTGCTAGTACTGGCGGCGAACCGGGTGAGCAGTTCTTC.